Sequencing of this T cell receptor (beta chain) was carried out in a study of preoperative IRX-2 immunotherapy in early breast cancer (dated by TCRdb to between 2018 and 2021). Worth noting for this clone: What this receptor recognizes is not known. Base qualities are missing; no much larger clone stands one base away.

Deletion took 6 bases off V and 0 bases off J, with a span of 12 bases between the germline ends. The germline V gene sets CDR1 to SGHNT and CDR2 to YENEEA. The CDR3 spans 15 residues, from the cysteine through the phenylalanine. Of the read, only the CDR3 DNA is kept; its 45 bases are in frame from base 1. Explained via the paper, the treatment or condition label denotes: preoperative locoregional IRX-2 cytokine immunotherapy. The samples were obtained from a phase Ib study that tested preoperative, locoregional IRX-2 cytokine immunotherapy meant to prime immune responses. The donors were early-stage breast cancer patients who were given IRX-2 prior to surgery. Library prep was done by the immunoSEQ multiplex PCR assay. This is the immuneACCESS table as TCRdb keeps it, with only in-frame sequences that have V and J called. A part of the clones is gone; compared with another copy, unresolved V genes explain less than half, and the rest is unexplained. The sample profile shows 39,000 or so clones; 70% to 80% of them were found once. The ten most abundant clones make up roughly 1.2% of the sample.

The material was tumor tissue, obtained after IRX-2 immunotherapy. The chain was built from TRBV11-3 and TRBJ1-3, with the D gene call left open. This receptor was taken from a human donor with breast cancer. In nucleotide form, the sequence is TGTGCCAGCAGTTATTTCGACAACTCTGGAAACACCATATATTTT. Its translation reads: CASSYFDNSGNTIYF.